The source of this T cell receptor beta chain is a study of T cell responses to AZD1222 COVID-19 vaccine. The assay was immunoSEQ multiplex PCR, and TCRdb's table has in-frame clones only and misses some. The sample records around 150,000 clones, roughly 92% being singletons. The CDR3 has 15 amino acids. Per germline, CDR1 SGHKS and CDR2 YYEKEE (reference sequence). The J segment lost 2 bases and the V segment lost 4 bases, leaving 6 bases of the junction unmatched. The receptor was derived from an adult in good health. The chain recombines TRBV5-5 with TRBJ1-5, with 7 bases that match TRBD1. The sequenced sample was peripheral blood, obtained on day 0 of AZD1222 vaccination. CDR3 residues: CASSDRVLGNQPQHF. The CDR3 DNA is TGTGCCAGCAGCGACAGGGTACTAGGCAATCAGCCCCAGCATTTT.